These T cell receptor beta chains were read from a single sample in a study of early T cells in non-severe SARS-CoV-2 infection. TCRdb re-called the 5' RACE reads with MiXCR, one entry per CDR3 protein. The repertoire includes 64,000 or so distinct CDR3 sequences, over 9% of them detected once, and roughly 3% sits in the top ten. This material consisted of whole blood, taken at baseline. All receptors derive from an adult who was a healthcare worker with PCR-confirmed SARS-CoV-2 infection or an uninfected control (not recorded which). The CDR3 runs from the conserved cysteine through the conserved F or W.

CDR3: CASSPSRGPGELFF; J: TRBJ2-2; V: TRBV12-3/TRBV12-4
CDR3: CSARRSAAGTDTQYF; J: TRBJ2-3; V: TRBV20-1
CDR3: CASSLDTGHNTDTQYF; J: TRBJ2-3; V: TRBV7-2
CDR3: CSARMGTGGRNEQFF; J: TRBJ2-1; V: TRBV20-1
CDR3: CASSSDVLETQYF; J: TRBJ2-5; V: TRBV11-3
CDR3: CASSENRAGVGELFF; J: TRBJ2-2; V: TRBV2
CDR3: CASSPRLAGGSTQYF; J: TRBJ2-3; V: TRBV7-9
CDR3: CASGSGPSTGELFF; J: TRBJ2-2; V: TRBV12-5
CDR3: CASSLGARNTEAFF; J: TRBJ1-1; V: TRBV7-9
CDR3: CSARGANEKLFF; J: TRBJ1-4; V: TRBV29-1
CDR3: CASSSLTQGNTDTQYF; J: TRBJ2-3; V: TRBV11-2
CDR3: CASSLGAAPTGELFF; J: TRBJ2-2; V: TRBV11-2
CDR3: CASTLGTEAFF; J: TRBJ1-1; V: TRBV6-2/TRBV6-3
CDR3: CSARVKGTQYF; J: TRBJ2-5; V: TRBV20-1
CDR3: CASTSGSHTGELFF; J: TRBJ2-2; V: TRBV27
CDR3: CASSPADRRDNEQFF; J: TRBJ2-1; V: TRBV7-8
CDR3: CASSLRGPSEQYF; J: TRBJ2-7; V: TRBV5-6
CDR3: CAWSARGNEKLFF; J: TRBJ1-4; V: TRBV30
CDR3: CASRQDSDQPQHF; J: TRBJ1-5; V: TRBV12-3/TRBV12-4
CDR3: CASSQVGGRRDTEAFF; J: TRBJ1-1; V: TRBV4-3
CDR3: CASSLTISYGYTF; J: TRBJ1-2; V: TRBV3-1
CDR3: CASSLGAGTGYADTQYF; J: TRBJ2-3; V: TRBV7-6
CDR3: CASSSAGGSYNEQFF; J: TRBJ2-1; V: TRBV7-2
CDR3: CASSWRLERIEQYF; J: TRBJ2-7; V: TRBV11-2
CDR3: CASSFRQRGTYEQYF; J: TRBJ2-7; V: TRBV11-2
CDR3: CTNSETQSSTGRYGYTF; J: TRBJ1-2; V: TRBV2
CDR3: CASSLGVNSPLHF; J: TRBJ1-6; V: TRBV12-3/TRBV12-4
CDR3: CASRGQVNYGYTF; J: TRBJ1-2; V: TRBV25-1
CDR3: CASRIAAGTDTQYF; J: TRBJ2-3; V: TRBV12-3/TRBV12-4
CDR3: CSARPGQGAYEQYF; J: TRBJ2-7; V: TRBV20-1
CDR3: CASTLQQNTEAFF; J: TRBJ1-1; V: TRBV12-3/TRBV12-4
CDR3: CSATRGGATNEKLFF; J: TRBJ1-4; V: TRBV20-1
CDR3: CASSLGSVAIRRETQYF; J: TRBJ2-5; V: TRBV7-6
CDR3: CASSAGTNTEAFF; J: TRBJ1-1; V: TRBV12-3/TRBV12-4
CDR3: CASSPHRGRNSPLHF; J: TRBJ1-6; V: TRBV18
CDR3: CASSLVAGDGDTQYF; J: TRBJ2-3; V: TRBV7-2
CDR3: CASSPTALTDTQYF; J: TRBJ2-3; V: TRBV28
CDR3: CASSSFSLDRASRMPNTQYF; J: TRBJ2-3; V: TRBV7-2
CDR3: CSVYGYTF; J: TRBJ1-2; V: TRBV20-1
CDR3: CASSEDFWETQYF; J: TRBJ2-5; V: TRBV2
CDR3: CASSPGAQLSLYEQYF; J: TRBJ2-7; V: TRBV3-1
CDR3: CATSGRSSETFF; J: TRBJ1-1; V: TRBV15
CDR3: CASSLVGVGSPLHF; J: TRBJ1-6; V: TRBV7-2
CDR3: CASSQGLAGGLQETQYF; J: TRBJ2-5; V: TRBV4-3
CDR3: CASSPRGAYEQYF; J: TRBJ2-7; V: TRBV27
CDR3: CASSTRTVGEQYF; J: TRBJ2-7; V: TRBV12-3/TRBV12-4
CDR3: CASSYEGQGYYNEQFF; J: TRBJ2-1; V: TRBV6-5
CDR3: CSARHGSNSPLHF; J: TRBJ1-6; V: TRBV20-1
CDR3: CASSVGQGRTGAFF; J: TRBJ1-1; V: TRBV9
CDR3: CASSPRQGNNSPLHF; J: TRBJ1-6; V: TRBV7-9